These T cell receptor beta chains were read from a single sample in a study of T-cell reconstitution after alpha-beta-depleted transplantation in children. TCRdb itself ran the PCR reads through MiXCR, one entry per CDR3 protein. The sample includes about 980,000 distinct CDR3 sequences, about 26% of them seen just once. Source: PBMCs, mostly from graft donor cells, taken 360 days after TCRalphabeta/CD19-depleted stem cell transplant. These receptors originate from a boy under two years old who had a stem cell transplant for SCID, so the T cells may come from the graft donor. Both conserved end residues are trimmed from each CDR3. Some rows have no size entry. The others give once, few or many, or a class for an expanded clone.

abundance	j_gene	v_gene	CDR3aa
few	TRBJ1-2	TRBV7-9	ASSFNSRVYGYT
few	TRBJ2-5	TRBV29-1	SVEAPPGKSGKETQY
NA	TRBJ1-5	TRBV7-8	ASRRTSDSNQPQH
few	TRBJ2-3	TRBV4-1	ASSQAERGSTDTQY
NA	TRBJ1-5	TRBV5-1	ASKGGGFNQPQH
NA	TRBJ1-1	TRBV5-1	ATGPSGRTEAF
few	TRBJ2-7	TRBV10-3	ATQGKIYEQY
NA	TRBJ2-3	TRBV20-1	SARNQIWGATDTQY
NA	TRBJ2-7	TRBV20-1	SAIRPYEQY
NA	TRBJ2-7	TRBV18	ASSPQGGEYEQY
NA	TRBJ2-1	TRBV5-6	ASSSVQIANHVNEQF
NA	TRBJ2-1	TRBV18	ASTHSGGVNEQF
few	TRBJ2-4	TRBV7-8	ASSGGTELAKNIQY
NA	TRBJ2-1	TRBV20-1	SARATSGGSSYNEQF
NA	TRBJ2-2	TRBV5-1	ASSPSQGNTGELF
few	TRBJ1-1	TRBV10-3	AISETGGLAEAF
few	TRBJ2-6	TRBV20-1	SAREAGLSGANVLT
few	TRBJ2-1	TRBV12-3/TRBV12-4	ATRSSGNEQF
few	TRBJ1-2	TRBV9	ASSVAGDMLSHGYT
NA	TRBJ1-5	TRBV24-1	ATSESTEDSNQPQH
many	TRBJ2-1	TRBV7-2	ASSLRGTSPYNEQF
NA	TRBJ2-7	TRBV10-3	AISETGNEQY
NA	TRBJ2-1	TRBV5-6	ASSLATGQVYNEQF
NA	TRBJ2-1	TRBV12-3/TRBV12-4	ASGQGGAYNEQF
few	TRBJ1-1	TRBV7-2	ASSLTGGPNTEAF
few	TRBJ2-3	TRBV5-6	ASSLRDKLTQY
NA	TRBJ2-2	TRBV28	ASSLGTGVGELF
NA	TRBJ2-4	TRBV7-9	ASSLAAQHIQY
few	TRBJ1-6	TRBV20-1	SARDLGQSSYNSPLH
NA	TRBJ2-4	TRBV20-1	SARGQNIQY
NA	TRBJ1-2	TRBV4-3	ASSQEGGYGYT
NA	TRBJ2-7	TRBV20-1	SAALAGFESYEQY
few	TRBJ2-7	TRBV12-3/TRBV12-4	ASSGDSLGTYEQY
few	TRBJ1-1	TRBV12-3/TRBV12-4	ASSRSDRGLIMNTEAF
NA	TRBJ2-7	TRBV2	ASSSPGHTTYEQY
many	TRBJ2-3	TRBV5-1	ASSLIAGAGTDTQY
few	TRBJ2-3	TRBV18	ASSPQQAGDTQY
NA	TRBJ2-5	TRBV5-1	ASSLPRPLRSIEETQY
many	TRBJ2-5	TRBV20-1	SARSPAGGTQY
NA	TRBJ2-1	TRBV10-3	AISETWGDEQF
few	TRBJ1-3	TRBV5-1	ASSPRDRSSGNTIY
few	TRBJ2-3	TRBV2	ASPGKRAALGADTQY
NA	TRBJ2-1	TRBV21-1	ASSMYSGTPDNEQF
few	TRBJ2-1	TRBV29-1	RGQGYNEQF
NA	TRBJ2-6	TRBV18	ASSPPGRVGANVLT